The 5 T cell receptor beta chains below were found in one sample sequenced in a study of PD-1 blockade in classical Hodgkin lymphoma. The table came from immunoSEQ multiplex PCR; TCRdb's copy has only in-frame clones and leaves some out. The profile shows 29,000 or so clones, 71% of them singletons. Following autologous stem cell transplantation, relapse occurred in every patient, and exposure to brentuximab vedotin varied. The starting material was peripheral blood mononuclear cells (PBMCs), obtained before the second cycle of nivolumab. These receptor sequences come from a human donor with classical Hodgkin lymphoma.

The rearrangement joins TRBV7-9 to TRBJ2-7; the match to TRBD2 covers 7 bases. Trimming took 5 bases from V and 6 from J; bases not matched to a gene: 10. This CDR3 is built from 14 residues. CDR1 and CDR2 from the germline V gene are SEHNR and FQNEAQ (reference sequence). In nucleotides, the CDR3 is TGTGCCAGCAGCCTTGGACCAAGGGAGGGCGAGCAGTACTTC. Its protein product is CASSLGPREGEQYF.

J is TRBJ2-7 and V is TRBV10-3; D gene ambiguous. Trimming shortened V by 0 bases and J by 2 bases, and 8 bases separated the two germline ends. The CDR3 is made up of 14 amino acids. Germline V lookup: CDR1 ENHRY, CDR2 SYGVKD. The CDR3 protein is CAISESNSPYEQYF. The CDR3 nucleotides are TGTGCCATCAGTGAGTCAAACAGCCCCTACGAGCAGTACTTC.

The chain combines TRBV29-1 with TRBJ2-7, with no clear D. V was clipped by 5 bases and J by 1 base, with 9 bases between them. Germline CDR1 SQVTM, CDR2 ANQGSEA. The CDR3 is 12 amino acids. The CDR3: CSVLTESYEQYF. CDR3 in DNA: TGCAGCGTTCTTACAGAATCCTACGAGCAGTACTTC.

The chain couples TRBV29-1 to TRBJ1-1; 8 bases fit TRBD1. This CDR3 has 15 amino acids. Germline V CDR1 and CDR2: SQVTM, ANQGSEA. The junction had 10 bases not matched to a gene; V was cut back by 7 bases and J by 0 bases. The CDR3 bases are TGCAGCGCTGTTGACGGGACAGGATTGAACACTGAAGCTTTCTTT. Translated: CSAVDGTGLNTEAFF.

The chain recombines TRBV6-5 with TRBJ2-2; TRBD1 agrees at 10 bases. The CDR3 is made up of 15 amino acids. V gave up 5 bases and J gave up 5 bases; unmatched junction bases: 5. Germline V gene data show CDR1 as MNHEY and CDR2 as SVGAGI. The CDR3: CASSPDRGRTGELFF. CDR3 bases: TGTGCCAGCAGTCCCGACAGGGGGCGGACCGGGGAGCTGTTTTTT.